A selection of T cell receptor beta chains follows, all from one sample in a study of CD8 T cells in ankylosing spondylitis. TCRdb reprocessed the 5' RACE reads via MiXCR and lists one record per CDR3 protein. Altogether roughly 250,000 distinct CDR3 sequences are present, over 8.5% being singletons, with the ten largest covering 6.8%. The sequenced material came from blood, either unsorted or a sorted T cell fraction (not recorded which). These receptors originate from a male donor with ankylosing spondylitis or in good health (not recorded which). The CDR3 runs from the conserved cysteine through the conserved F or W. The D gene is left open where the match is weak. Expanded clones are given a class, and other clones once, few, many or no size at all.

TRBD1	NA	TRBJ1-1	TRBV25-1	CASTPQRTGGTEAFF	TGTGCCAGCACCCCCCAGCGGACAGGGGGAACTGAAGCTTTCTTT
TRBD2	few	TRBJ2-1	TRBV7-2	CASSLGASGSSYNEQFF	TGTGCCAGCAGCTTAGGCGCTAGCGGCAGCTCCTACAATGAGCAGTTCTTC
NA	many	TRBJ1-1	TRBV10-3	CAISESGGPNTEAFF	TGTGCCATCAGTGAGTCGGGGGGCCCGAACACTGAAGCTTTCTTT
NA	many	TRBJ2-1	TRBV6-2/TRBV6-3	CASSPTGGVVDNEQFF	TGTGCCAGCAGCCCAACAGGGGGGGTCGTTGACAATGAGCAGTTCTTC
NA	many	TRBJ2-7	TRBV9	CASSVGQGRAYEQYF	TGTGCCAGCAGCGTAGGGCAGGGGAGGGCCTACGAGCAGTACTTC
NA	many	TRBJ2-6	TRBV11-1	CASSHIGTSSSGANVLTF	TGTGCCAGCAGTCACATAGGGACTTCCAGCTCTGGGGCCAACGTCCTGACTTTC
TRBD2	many	TRBJ2-3	TRBV7-3	CASSPTGTSPTDTQYF	TGTGCCAGCAGCCCAACCGGGACTAGCCCCACAGATACGCAGTATTTT
NA	many	TRBJ2-7	TRBV5-1	CASSSTEQYF	TGCGCCAGCAGTTCGACTGAGCAGTACTTC
TRBD2	many	TRBJ2-7	TRBV7-8	CASSYGTSGTYEQYF	TGTGCCAGCAGCTACGGGACTAGCGGTACCTACGAGCAGTACTTC
NA	many	TRBJ2-6	TRBV10-3	CAISEFVGGSLSGANVLTF	TGTGCCATCAGTGAGTTTGTTGGCGGATCCCTATCTGGGGCCAACGTCCTGACTTTC
TRBD2	NA	TRBJ2-3	TRBV6-1	CASSPGLAAQYF	TGTGCCAGCAGTCCTGGACTAGCCGCACAGTATTTT
NA	many	TRBJ2-5	TRBV29-1	CSVVHGVQETQYF	TGCAGCGTTGTCCATGGGGTACAAGAGACCCAGTACTTC
NA	many	TRBJ2-3	TRBV20-1	CSAPSTPATDTQYF	TGCAGTGCCCCTTCGACACCAGCCACAGATACGCAGTATTTT
TRBD1	many	TRBJ2-7	TRBV12-3/TRBV12-4	CASSTGTGFEQYF	TGTGCCAGCAGCACCGGGACAGGGTTTGAGCAGTACTTC
NA	many	TRBJ1-6	TRBV9	CASSVAGENSPLHF	TGTGCCAGCAGCGTAGCAGGGGAGAATTCACCCCTCCACTTT
NA	many	TRBJ1-5	TRBV24-1	CATSEDISPQPQHF	TGTGCCACCAGTGAGGACATTTCCCCCCAGCCCCAGCATTTT
TRBD1	many	TRBJ1-4	TRBV20-1	CSAIPRDRGRTGEKLFF	TGCAGTGCTATCCCTCGGGACAGGGGACGAACGGGGGAAAAACTGTTTTTT
NA	NA	TRBJ1-4	TRBV30	CAWSVPGPVGEKLFF	TGTGCCTGGAGTGTACCAGGGCCCGTGGGTGAAAAACTGTTTTTT
NA	few	TRBJ1-1	TRBV20-1	CSVDSGGGTEAFF	TGCAGTGTTGACTCTGGGGGGGGCACTGAAGCTTTCTTT
NA	many	TRBJ1-4	TRBV20-1	CSARGPGDGEKLFF	TGCAGTGCTAGAGGGCCCGGGGATGGCGAAAAACTGTTTTTT
NA	many	TRBJ2-5	TRBV7-9	CASSLIVGGREETQYF	TGTGCCAGCAGCTTAATCGTGGGGGGCCGTGAAGAGACCCAGTACTTC
NA	NA	TRBJ2-2	TRBV30	CAWADYYTGELFF	TGTGCCTGGGCGGACTACTACACCGGGGAGCTGTTTTTT
TRBD1	many	TRBJ1-1	TRBV24-1	CATSVGQGVNTEAFF	TGTGCCACCAGTGTGGGACAGGGGGTGAACACTGAAGCTTTCTTT
NA	NA	TRBJ1-1	TRBV19	CASSVEVATEAFF	TGTGCCAGTAGTGTAGAGGTGGCCACTGAAGCTTTCTTT
NA	many	TRBJ1-1	TRBV12-3/TRBV12-4	CASSFSGVYTEAFF	TGTGCCAGCAGTTTTTCAGGAGTGTACACTGAAGCTTTCTTT
NA	many	TRBJ1-5	TRBV20-1	CSAPMAGQGLNQPQHF	TGCAGTGCCCCCATGGCGGGCCAGGGCCTCAATCAGCCCCAGCATTTT
NA	NA	TRBJ2-2	TRBV7-9	CASSLSDGSQLFF	TGTGCCAGCTCCTTAAGCGATGGCAGCCAGCTGTTTTTT
NA	many	TRBJ2-1	TRBV20-1	CSASGTPGVHEQFF	TGCAGTGCCTCCGGGACACCAGGGGTCCATGAGCAGTTCTTC
TRBD2	NA	TRBJ2-1	TRBV20-1	CSARAPASGTNEQFF	TGCAGTGCTAGGGCTCCTGCTAGCGGGACCAATGAGCAGTTCTTC
NA	many	TRBJ1-5	TRBV5-5	CASSFDSENYQPQHF	TGTGCCAGCAGCTTTGACAGCGAAAACTATCAGCCCCAGCATTTT
TRBD2	many	TRBJ2-1	TRBV19	CASRGAGRGRNNEQFF	TGTGCCAGTAGGGGCGCCGGGAGGGGACGTAACAATGAGCAGTTCTTC
TRBD2	many	TRBJ2-1	TRBV6-1	CASRSEGLAVNNEQFF	TGTGCCAGCAGAAGCGAGGGACTAGCGGTAAACAATGAGCAGTTCTTC
NA	few	TRBJ2-2	TRBV30	CAWSVRASGGGGELFF	TGTGCCTGGAGTGTAAGGGCCTCCGGGGGTGGCGGGGAGCTGTTTTTT
NA	many	TRBJ1-2	TRBV7-9	CASSPESYGYTF	TGTGCCAGCAGCCCAGAGAGCTATGGCTACACCTTC
NA	many	TRBJ2-7	TRBV27	CASSLSRAPYEQYF	TGTGCCAGCAGTTTATCACGGGCTCCCTACGAGCAGTACTTC
NA	NA	TRBJ2-2	TRBV21-1	CASSKASNTGELFF	TGTGCCAGCAGCAAAGCAAGCAACACCGGGGAGCTGTTTTTT
NA	NA	TRBJ2-3	TRBV10-3	CAINGATGTSTDTQYF	TGTGCCATCAACGGGGCAACCGGGACTAGCACAGATACGCAGTATTTT
TRBD2	many	TRBJ2-1	TRBV5-1	CASSLRTSGGLYNEQFF	TGCGCCAGCAGCTTGCGGACTAGCGGGGGGCTCTACAATGAGCAGTTCTTC
NA	few	TRBJ1-5	TRBV5-5	CASSWGRSNQPQHF	TGTGCCAGCAGCTGGGGCCGGAGCAATCAGCCCCAGCATTTT
NA	many	TRBJ1-6	TRBV7-6	CASVWRAPSYNSPLHF	TGTGCCAGCGTCTGGAGGGCCCCCTCCTATAATTCACCCCTCCACTTT
TRBD2	many	TRBJ2-3	TRBV20-1	CSASPPSGGYTDTQYF	TGCAGTGCCAGCCCTCCTAGCGGGGGATACACAGATACGCAGTATTTT
NA	many	TRBJ2-5	TRBV7-2	CASSLEFHVYQETQYF	TGTGCCAGCAGCTTAGAATTTCACGTCTACCAAGAGACCCAGTACTTC
NA	many	TRBJ2-7	TRBV12-3/TRBV12-4	CASSRPSGYNYEQYF	TGTGCCAGCAGCCGCCCCTCCGGGTACAACTACGAGCAGTACTTC
TRBD1	many	TRBJ1-3	TRBV9	CASSLQGQGAAGNTIYF	TGTGCCAGCAGCCTCCAGGGACAGGGGGCGGCTGGAAACACCATATATTTT
NA	many	TRBJ2-5	TRBV29-1	CSGRLYQETQYF	TGCAGCGGGCGCCTTTACCAAGAGACCCAGTACTTC
NA	many	TRBJ2-7	TRBV7-2	CASSLDPLVEQYF	TGTGCCAGCAGCTTAGATCCTTTAGTCGAGCAGTACTTC
NA	NA	TRBJ2-7	TRBV7-2	CASRPRTDREQYF	TGTGCCAGCAGACCTCGGACAGACCGCGAGCAGTACTTC
NA	few	TRBJ2-7	TRBV7-2	CASSLDREQYF	TGTGCCAGCAGCTTAGACCGGGAGCAGTACTTC
NA	many	TRBJ1-6	TRBV5-1	CASSLDGSGSPLHF	TGCGCCAGCAGCTTGGACGGCTCAGGCTCACCCCTCCACTTT
NA	many	TRBJ2-3	TRBV12-3/TRBV12-4	CASSFRTDTQYF	TGTGCCAGCAGTTTCCGCACAGATACGCAGTATTTT
NA	many	TRBJ1-1	TRBV6-2/TRBV6-3	CASSNSRTTEAFF	TGTGCCAGCAGTAACTCTAGGACCACTGAAGCTTTCTTT
NA	many	TRBJ2-5	TRBV10-3	CAISESMTGETQYF	TGTGCCATCAGTGAGTCTATGACCGGGGAGACCCAGTACTTC
NA	few	TRBJ2-7	TRBV12-3/TRBV12-4	CASSFAANSYEQYF	TGTGCCAGCAGTTTCGCGGCGAACTCCTACGAGCAGTACTTC
NA	many	TRBJ2-3	TRBV7-2	CASSWSLGTDTQYF	TGTGCCAGCAGCTGGAGCCTGGGCACAGATACGCAGTATTTT
NA	many	TRBJ2-2	TRBV5-1	CASSLRDGNTGELFF	TGCGCCAGCAGCCTCCGGGACGGGAACACCGGGGAGCTGTTTTTT
NA	many	TRBJ1-1	TRBV24-1	CATSDSRITEAFF	TGTGCCACCAGTGATTCGAGGATTACTGAAGCTTTCTTT